This record looks at one TCR beta chain sequence and its context. Sequencing was performed with immunoSEQ multiplex PCR; in TCRdb, only in-frame clones are kept and a portion is missing. This table holds 200,000 to 300,000 clones, roughly 80% found once. The source of the sample is a study of blood T cell repertoires in COVID-19. Whole-study context: Nucleic acid was either cDNA or gDNA, and it came from T cells, B-cell-depleted T cells, or PBMCs.

The V gene end was trimmed by 0 bases and the J gene end by 1 base; junction bases not matched to a gene: 5. The CDR3 length is 16 residues. From germline, CDR1 is LNHNV and CDR2 YYDKDF (reference sequence). Sample: peripheral blood. The chain recombines TRBV15 with TRBJ2-7, with 8 positions matching TRBD1. The receptor was isolated from a woman older than 75 with acute or convalescent COVID-19. The CDR3 bases are TGTGCCACCAGCAGAGACCAGGGACAGGCATCCTACGAGCAGTACTTC. Protein product: CATSRDQGQASYEQYF.